A single sample is the source of the 6 T cell receptor beta chains below, sequenced in a study of regulatory T cells in long-lasting Graves disease. Time point of the sample: persistent/refractory GD, antithyroid drugs over 5 years with positive TRAb. PBMCs provided the RNA from which the TCR library was made. Relying on iRepertoire HTBI primers and Arm-PCR of CDR3 regions, the team built TCR beta libraries. TCRdb reanalysed the multiplex PCR reads using MiXCR and keeps one entry per CDR3 protein. The sample lists almost 350,000 distinct CDR3 sequences; around 20% were seen once. The starting material was peripheral blood mononuclear cells (PBMCs), obtained when the disease was refractory, from a patient treated with antithyroid drugs. These receptors came from a female donor with Graves disease.

This clonotype was counted only a few times. The rearrangement links TRBV6-4 to TRBJ1-3; D not resolved. The CDR3 spans 15 residues. Trimming removed 5 bases at V and 2 bases at J, with 13 bases between. Per germline, CDR1 MRHNA and CDR2 SNTAGT. The CDR3 spells CASSPAFGAGNTIYF. The CDR3 DNA sequence: TGTGCCAGCAGTCCCGCCTTTGGCGCTGGAAACACCATATATTTT.

This clonotype has a handful of counts. This chain uses TRBV9 with TRBJ2-7; the D is unclear. The length of the CDR3 is 16 residues. CDR1 SGDLS and CDR2 YYNGEE come from the germline V gene. V was pared by 0 bases and J by 3 bases, with 16 bases between. CDR3 sequence reads: CASSVGGVVHDYEQYF. CDR3 nucleotides: TGTGCCAGCAGCGTAGGGGGTGTAGTTCACGACTACGAGCAGTACTTC.

This clonotype was counted between two and nine times. The gene calls are TRBV3-1 and TRBJ1-2; D remains ambiguous. CDR1 is LGHDT, CDR2 YNNKEL, per germline (reference sequence). The CDR3 loop spans 15 amino acids. Trimming shortened V by 4 bases and J by 6 bases, and 18 bases separated the two germline ends. The CDR3 nucleotides are TGTGCCAGCAGCCCCCGAGGCAGGCCCTTCAATGGCTACACCTTC. Translated, it gives CASSPRGRPFNGYTF.

The DNA of the CDR3 is TGTGCCAGCACCATAACCAAGGACAAACTATACGATAGCAATCAGCCCCAGCATTTT. Translated, it gives CASTITKDKLYDSNQPQHF. The J gene is TRBJ1-5, the V gene TRBV28; weak D call: TRBD1 (5 bases). The germline V gene encodes CDR1 MDHEN and CDR2 SYDVKM. V was shortened by 7 bases and J by 0 bases, with 25 bases between the two germline ends. The CDR3 consists of 19 residues. The entire variable domain, with the rest obtained from reference TRBV28 and TRBJ1-5, is as follows: DVKVTQSSRYLVKRTGEKVFLECVQDMDHENMFWYRQDPGLGLRLIYFSYDVKMKEKGDIPEGYSVSREKKERFSLILESASTNQTSMYLCASTITKDKLYDSNQPQHFGDGTRLSIL.

This clonotype was detected only a few times. This chain uses TRBV27 with TRBJ1-2, with a weak D call TRBD1 (5 bases). V was cut by 2 bases and J by 2 bases, with 9 bases left in between. Looked up from germline, CDR1 is MNHEY and CDR2 is SMNVEV (reference sequence). This CDR3 contains 14 residues. The CDR3 nucleotides are TGTGCCAGCAGTTTAGGGGGTCGGAACTATGGCTACACCTTC. Protein: CASSLGGRNYGYTF.

This clonotype has a handful of counts. The chain has TRBV25-1 and TRBJ1-2; 10 positions agree with TRBD1. V was pared by 6 bases and J by 8 bases, with 3 bases of the junction left unmatched. Looked up from germline, CDR1 is MGHDK and CDR2 is SYGVNS. The length of the CDR3 is 12 residues. The CDR3 protein is CASRGTGVGYTF. The CDR3 bases are TGTGCCAGCAGGGGGACAGGGGTGGGCTACACCTTC.